The TCR beta chain described here comes from a study of blood T cells in healthy people across ages. Study results and caveats: TCR beta diversity, measured per million T cells, fell in a roughly linear way with age. In long-lived donors, naive CD4+ cell counts and diversity exceeded those of aged donors.

This clonotype was picked up one time. The antigen is undetermined. A second PCR, run for roughly 6 to 11 cycles, used a sample-barcoded 5' primer plus a J-beta primer mix. TCRdb re-analysed the 5' RACE reads in MiXCR, keeping a single row per CDR3 protein. The repertoire holds just over 1 million distinct CDR3 sequences, with 45% as singletons. Germline lookup yields CDR1 MNHNS and CDR2 SASEGT. This CDR3 is 15 amino acids long. V shed 3 bases, J shed 6 bases, and the junction held 9 bases outside the gene matches. There were at least 5.5 micrograms of total RNA extracted from every sample. V is TRBV6-1 and J is TRBJ2-7; 9 positions agree with TRBD2. The sequencing sample was made of blood. This TCR was recovered from a woman aged 55-69 years in good health. This CDR3 reads CASSETAGGPFEQYF. In DNA, the CDR3 is TGTGCCAGCAGTGAGACTGCGGGAGGGCCATTCGAGCAGTACTTC.